Shown below are 17 T cell receptor beta chains from a single sample sequenced in a study of T cells in tuberculosis. Produced via immunoSEQ multiplex PCR; TCRdb's table is partial and in-frame only. The sample includes roughly 40,000 clones, nearly 97% seen only once; the top ten take 3% to 4%. The sample was PBMCs. Every receptor here comes from a donor aged 5-35 years with latent tuberculosis or without tuberculosis infection.

The chain carries TRBV10-1 and TRBJ1-1; D may be TRBD1 (5 bases). This CDR3 has 13 residues. Germline-derived CDR1 and CDR2 are WNHNN and SYGVQD (reference sequence). The ends were cut back, 7 bases at V and 5 bases at J, with 14 bases in the middle. CDR3 region: CASTPAPGTEAFF. The DNA for the CDR3 is TGCGCCAGCACCCCGGCCCCAGGGACTGAAGCTTTCTTT.

This rearrangement joins TRBV5-4 to TRBJ1-6; TRBD1 might be the D (5 bases). The CDR3 sequence is 17 residues long. Germline-derived CDR1 and CDR2 are SGHNT and YYREEE (reference sequence). Trimming removed 3 bases at V and 9 bases at J, with 22 bases between. The CDR3 reads CASSSPPTEQNASPLHF. For the CDR3, the DNA is TGTGCCAGCAGCTCACCGCCGACAGAGCAGAATGCTTCACCCCTCCACTTT.

This chain joins TRBV28 and TRBJ1-2; 12 bases line up with TRBD1. This CDR3 has 14 residues. CDR1 and CDR2 (germline): MDHEN, SYDVKM. The J segment lost 6 bases and the V segment lost 3 bases, leaving 2 bases of the junction unmatched. The DNA for the CDR3 is TGTGCCAGCAGTTTGGGACAGGGGGCCGATGGCTACACCTTC. Translated, it gives CASSLGQGADGYTF.

V and J are TRBV6-5 and TRBJ2-3; 8 positions match TRBD2. The J segment lost 3 bases and the V segment lost 0 bases, leaving 2 bases of the junction unmatched. This CDR3 region has 15 residues. Germline CDR1 reads MNHEY; CDR2 reads SVGAGI. The CDR3 DNA sequence: TGTGCCAGCAGTTACTCTGGACTAGCTACAGATACGCAGTATTTT. The encoded protein is CASSYSGLATDTQYF.

The chain employs TRBV9 and TRBJ2-5; the D gene is possibly TRBD2 (6 bases). This CDR3 is built from 14 residues. Germline CDR1 SGDLS, CDR2 YYNGEE. Trimming stripped 0 bases from V and 5 bases from J, with 11 bases between. The DNA for the CDR3 is TGTGCCAGCAGCGTAGTGGGTGGAGGGGAGACCCAGTACTTC. Protein product: CASSVVGGGETQYF.

This chain links TRBV19 with TRBJ1-5; 8 bases line up with TRBD1. V trimming: 6 bases; J trimming: 3 bases; junction bases outside the gene matches: 7. The CDR3 is 15 residues long. Germline V gives CDR1 LNHDA, CDR2 SQIVND (reference sequence). The chain's CDR3 is CASSRTGRNNQPQHF. Here the CDR3 DNA reads TGTGCCAGTAGCCGGACAGGGCGGAACAATCAGCCCCAGCATTTT. Supplemented by reference TRBV19 and TRBJ1-5, the full variable domain reads DGGITQSPKYLFRKEGQNVTLSCEQNLNHDAMYWYRQDPGQGLRLIYYSQIVNDFQKGDIAEGYSVSREKKESFPLTVTSAQKNPTAFYLCASSRTGRNNQPQHFGDGTRLSIL.

This chain uses TRBV27 with TRBJ2-2; D might be TRBD1 (6 bases). The V gene lost 6 bases and the J gene lost 0 bases, with 11 bases spanning the gap. CDR3 length equals 15 residues. The germline V gene has CDR1 MNHEY and CDR2 SMNVEV (reference sequence). CDR3 nucleotides: TGTGCCAGCAGCGCCGGGACAACGAACACCGGGGAGCTGTTTTTT. It encodes CASSAGTTNTGELFF.

The rearrangement links TRBV11-3 to TRBJ1-1; unclear D gene. The CDR3 sequence is 13 residues long. The germline gives CDR1 SGHNT, CDR2 YENEEA. V gave up 2 bases and J gave up 3 bases, with 7 bases separating them. DNA of the CDR3: TGTGCCAGCAGCTTAAACAGAGACACTGAAGCTTTCTTT. Its protein is CASSLNRDTEAFF.

V and J are TRBV28 and TRBJ2-5; D may be TRBD2 (6 bases). The CDR3 runs 11 residues. Germline V gene lookup returns CDR1 MDHEN and CDR2 SYDVKM. Here the CDR3 reads CALGGKETQYF. CDR3 nucleotide sequence: TGTGCTTTGGGAGGAAAAGAGACCCAGTACTTC.

The chain joins TRBV7-2 to TRBJ1-1; D is unclear. From germline, CDR1 is SGHTA and CDR2 FQGNSA. Trimming left V 1 base short and J 8 bases short, with 11 bases between. The CDR3 covers 13 residues. CDR3 residues: CASSLDARGEAFF. DNA for the CDR3: TGTGCCAGCAGCTTAGATGCTCGAGGGGAAGCTTTCTTT.

The chain combines TRBV6-1 with TRBJ2-7; D may be TRBD1 (6 bases). CDR1 is MNHNS and CDR2 is SASEGT in the germline V gene. The CDR3 has 11 amino acids. V was shortened by 6 bases and J by 6 bases, with 9 bases between the two germline ends. The CDR3 region has the DNA TGTGCCAGCAGAGCAGGGGCCGAGCAGTACTTC. This translates into CASRAGAEQYF.

The rearrangement joins TRBV4-1 to TRBJ1-5; 10 nucleotides agree with TRBD1. Trimming at V came to 3 bases and at J to 0 bases, leaving 14 bases not matched to a gene. The CDR3 runs to 20 residues. The germline gives CDR1 MGHRA, CDR2 YSYEKL. CDR3 protein: CASSHEIPGQGTNSNQPQHF. In DNA, the CDR3 is TGCGCCAGCAGCCATGAAATACCGGGACAGGGGACAAATAGCAATCAGCCCCAGCATTTT.

This chain joins TRBV6-1 and TRBJ2-2, with 7 bases fitting TRBD1. This CDR3 comprises 15 residues. Germline-derived CDR1 and CDR2 are MNHNS and SASEGT. V lost 4 bases to trimming and J lost 7 bases; unmatched junction nucleotides: 9. CDR3 sequence (DNA): TGTGCCAGCAGTGCCCAAGGGGGCGCAGGCGGGGAGCTGTTTTTT. This translates into CASSAQGGAGGELFF.

The chain is built from TRBV25-1 and TRBJ2-3, with 10 nucleotides matching TRBD1. V gave up 7 bases and J gave up 3 bases; unmatched junction bases: 7. In germline, CDR1 is MGHDK, CDR2 SYGVNS. The CDR3 covers 15 residues. CDR3 DNA: TGTGCCAGCACTCCCGGGACAGGGGTGACAGATACGCAGTATTTT. Translated: CASTPGTGVTDTQYF.

The CDR3: CASSTIGGAKAFF. As DNA, the CDR3 is TGTGCCAGTAGTACCATCGGCGGGGCAAAAGCTTTCTTT. The rearrangement joins TRBV19 to TRBJ1-1, with D perhaps TRBD1 (5 bases). The CDR3 runs 13 residues. V lost 4 bases to trimming and J lost 9 bases, with 15 bases between them. Germline values: CDR1 LNHDA, CDR2 SQIVND (reference sequence).

The chain recombines TRBV25-1 with TRBJ1-3, with D unresolved. The CDR3 length is 12 residues. With 1 base removed from V and 9 bases from J, the gap between germline ends came to 7 bases. The germline CDR1 and CDR2 sequences are MGHDK and SYGVNS. CDR3 nucleotides: TGTGCCAGCAGTGAATCGGGGAGCACCATATATTTT. Encoded protein: CASSESGSTIYF. Full variable domain (remainder filled in from reference TRBV25-1 and TRBJ1-3): EADIYQTPRYLVIGTGKKITLECSQTMGHDKMYWYQQDPGMELHLIHYSYGVNSTEKGDLSSESTVSRIRTEHFPLTLESARPSHTSQYLCASSESGSTIYFGEGSWLTVV.

The chain has TRBV25-1 and TRBJ2-1; a weak D match, TRBD1 (5 bases). The CDR3 consists of 17 residues. CDR1 is MGHDK and CDR2 is SYGVNS in the germline V gene. V lost 4 bases and J 7 bases, leaving 23 bases between the germline ends. In DNA form, the CDR3 reads TGTGCCAGCAGTGTAGAGACAACAGCATCCAAGGGGAATGAGCAGTTCTTC. This codes for CASSVETTASKGNEQFF.